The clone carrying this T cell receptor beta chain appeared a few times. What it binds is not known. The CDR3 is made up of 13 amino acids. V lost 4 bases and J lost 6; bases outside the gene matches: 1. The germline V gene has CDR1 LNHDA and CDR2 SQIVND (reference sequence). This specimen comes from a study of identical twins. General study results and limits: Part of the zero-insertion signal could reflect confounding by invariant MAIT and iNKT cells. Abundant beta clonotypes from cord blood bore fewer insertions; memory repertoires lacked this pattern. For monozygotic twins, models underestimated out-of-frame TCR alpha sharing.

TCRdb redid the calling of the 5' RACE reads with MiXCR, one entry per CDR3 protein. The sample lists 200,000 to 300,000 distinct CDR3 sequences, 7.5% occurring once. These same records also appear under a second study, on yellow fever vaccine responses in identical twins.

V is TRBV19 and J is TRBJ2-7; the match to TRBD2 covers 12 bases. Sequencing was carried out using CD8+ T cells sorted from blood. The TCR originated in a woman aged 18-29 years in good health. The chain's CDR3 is CASSTTSGSEQYF. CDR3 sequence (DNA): TGTGCCAGTAGTACGACTAGCGGGAGCGAGCAGTACTTC.